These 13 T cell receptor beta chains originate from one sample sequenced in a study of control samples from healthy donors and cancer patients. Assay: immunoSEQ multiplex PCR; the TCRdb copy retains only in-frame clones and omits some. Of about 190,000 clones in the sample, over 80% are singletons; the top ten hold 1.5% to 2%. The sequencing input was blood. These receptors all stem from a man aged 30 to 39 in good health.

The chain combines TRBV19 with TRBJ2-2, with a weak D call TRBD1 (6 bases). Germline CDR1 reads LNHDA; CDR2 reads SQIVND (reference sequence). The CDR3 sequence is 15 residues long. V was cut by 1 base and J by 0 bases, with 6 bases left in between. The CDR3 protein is CASSIGTANTGELFF. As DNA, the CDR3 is TGTGCCAGTAGTATAGGGACAGCGAACACCGGGGAGCTGTTTTTT.

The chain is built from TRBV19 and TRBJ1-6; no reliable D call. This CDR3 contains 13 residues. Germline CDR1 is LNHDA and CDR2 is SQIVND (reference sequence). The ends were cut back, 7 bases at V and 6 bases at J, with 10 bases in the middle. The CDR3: CASTRDINSPLHF. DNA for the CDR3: TGTGCCAGTACCCGGGATATTAATTCACCCCTCCACTTT.

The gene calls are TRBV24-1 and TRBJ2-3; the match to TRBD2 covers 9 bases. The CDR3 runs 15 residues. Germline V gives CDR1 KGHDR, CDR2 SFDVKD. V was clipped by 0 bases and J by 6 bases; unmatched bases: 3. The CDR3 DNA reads TGTGCCACCAGTGATTTGATAGCGGGGGCGGATACGCAGTATTTT. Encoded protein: CATSDLIAGADTQYF.

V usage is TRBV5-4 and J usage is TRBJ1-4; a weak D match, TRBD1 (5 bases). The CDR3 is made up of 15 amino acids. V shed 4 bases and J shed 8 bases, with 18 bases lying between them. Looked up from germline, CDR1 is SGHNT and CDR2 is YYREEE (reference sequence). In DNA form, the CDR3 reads TGTGCCAGCAGCCCCGGGGGACTGGGGGGGGAAAAACTGTTTTTT. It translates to CASSPGGLGGEKLFF.

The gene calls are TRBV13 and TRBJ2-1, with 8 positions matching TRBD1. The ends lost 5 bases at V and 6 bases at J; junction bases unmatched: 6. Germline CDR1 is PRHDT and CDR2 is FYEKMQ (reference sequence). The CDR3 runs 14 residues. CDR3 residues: CASSPWTGINEQFF. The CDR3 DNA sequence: TGTGCCAGCAGCCCATGGACAGGGATCAATGAGCAGTTCTTC.

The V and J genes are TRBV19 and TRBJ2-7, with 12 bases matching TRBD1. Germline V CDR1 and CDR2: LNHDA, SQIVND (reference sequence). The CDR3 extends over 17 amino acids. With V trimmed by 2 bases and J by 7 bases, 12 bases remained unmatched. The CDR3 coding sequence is TGTGCCAGTAGTATACTCCCCGTGGGACAGGGGGCGGGAGAGCAGTACTTC. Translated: CASSILPVGQGAGEQYF.

The CDR3, as DNA: TGTGCCAGCAGCGTAGGGGACAACTATGGCTACACCTTC. Its translation is CASSVGDNYGYTF. The rearrangement links TRBV9 to TRBJ1-2, with D possibly matching TRBD1 (5 bases). The CDR3 spans 13 residues. Germline assignment: CDR1 SGDLS and CDR2 YYNGEE. Trimming took off 0 bases at V and 2 bases at J, with 5 bases between the two ends.

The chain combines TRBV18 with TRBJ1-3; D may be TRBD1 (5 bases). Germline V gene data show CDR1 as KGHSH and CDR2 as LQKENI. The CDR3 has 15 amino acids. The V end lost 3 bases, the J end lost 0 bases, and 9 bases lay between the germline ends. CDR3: CASSPGGRSGNTIYF. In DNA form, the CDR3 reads TGTGCCAGCTCACCCGGGGGACGCTCTGGAAACACCATATATTTT.

The CDR3 sequence is CASGPSGQWEQFF. In DNA, the CDR3 is TGCGCCAGCGGGCCCTCGGGGCAGTGGGAGCAGTTCTTC. The rearrangement links TRBV5-1 to TRBJ2-1; either TRBD1 or TRBD2 may fit D (5 bases each). V shed 7 bases and J shed 10 bases, with 18 bases lying between them. Germline loops: CDR1 SGHRS, CDR2 YFSETQ. The CDR3 covers 13 residues.

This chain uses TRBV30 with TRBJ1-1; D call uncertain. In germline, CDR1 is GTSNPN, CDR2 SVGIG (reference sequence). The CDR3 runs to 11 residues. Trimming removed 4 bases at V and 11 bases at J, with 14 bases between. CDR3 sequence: CAWTTERAAFF. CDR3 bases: TGTGCCTGGACCACGGAAAGGGCTGCTTTCTTT.

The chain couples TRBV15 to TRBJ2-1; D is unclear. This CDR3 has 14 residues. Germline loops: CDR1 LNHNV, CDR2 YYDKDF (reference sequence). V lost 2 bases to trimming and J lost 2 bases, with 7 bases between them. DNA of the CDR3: TGTGCCACCAGCAGAACCGACACCTACAATGAGCAGTTCTTC. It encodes CATSRTDTYNEQFF.

CDR3 nucleotides: TGTGCCAGCAGCCAAGTGGGCCGTGGGGCCAACGTCCTGACTTTC. Amino acids: CASSQVGRGANVLTF. The J gene is TRBJ2-6, the V gene TRBV14, with no clear D. Germline CDR1 reads SGHDN; CDR2 reads FVKESK. V gave up 1 base and J gave up 3 bases, with 7 bases separating them. This CDR3 is 15 amino acids long.

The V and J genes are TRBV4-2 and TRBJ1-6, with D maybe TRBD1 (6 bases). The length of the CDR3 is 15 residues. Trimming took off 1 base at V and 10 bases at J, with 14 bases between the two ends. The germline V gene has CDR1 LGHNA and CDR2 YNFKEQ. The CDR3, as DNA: TGTGCCAGCAGCCAAGCCCCAGGGGACCCATCACCCCTCCACTTT. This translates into CASSQAPGDPSPLHF.